The clone carrying this T cell receptor (beta chain) was found many times. Its antigen is not known. The record originates from a study of T cell repertoires in cytomegalovirus infection. Study information: Recently described HLA-C-restricted plus well-studied HLA-B-restricted CMV epitopes were used. From public TCR beta signatures came an indication of both CMV infection and matching HLA type. Overall study findings and caveats: CMV carriers with the relevant HLA were identified by cumulative public TCR beta family frequency. Dominating the ex vivo response were TCR beta clonotypes that were CMV-specific and HLA-C-restricted.

TCRdb re-derived calls from the reads in MiXCR, one entry per CDR3 protein. This table holds hundreds of thousands of distinct CDR3 sequences, approximately 31% found once. The TCR sequence derives from a human donor in good health (CMV status not recorded). Some clones in this sample may be carry-over from other donors' samples. Here the sequenced sample was cultured CD8+ T cells from PBMCs, taken from culture after CMV antigen stimulation.

CDR3 amino acids: CASSLRWVGTDTQYF. CDR3 nucleotide sequence: TGTGCCAGCAGCTTACGGTGGGTTGGCACAGATACGCAGTATTTT. The chain is built from TRBV7-2 and TRBJ2-3; D gene ambiguous. Germline lookup yields CDR1 SGHTA and CDR2 FQGNSA. The CDR3 has 15 residues. The V end lost 2 bases, the J end lost 1 base, and 10 bases lay between the germline ends.